Below, 14 T cell receptor beta chains from the same sample are listed, as sequenced in a study of cytomegalovirus exposure and HLA in healthy donors. PCR employed 60 Vbeta and 13 Jbeta primers. Clones were read by immunoSEQ multiplex PCR, and TCRdb kept only the in-frame ones, dropping some. The sample holds 150,000 to 200,000 clones, approximately 80% seen once. The sample consisted of PBMCs. These receptors came from a boy between 2 and 10 years old in good health and CMV-seronegative.

The V and J genes are TRBV7-9 and TRBJ1-3; D remains unclear. Trimming removed 4 bases at V and 3 bases at J, with 10 bases between. There are 14 residues in the CDR3. The V gene's germline CDR1 is SEHNR and CDR2 FQNEAQ (reference sequence). CDR3 in DNA: TGTGCCAGCAGCTCCACCGGGATTGGAAACACCATATATTTT. Translated, it gives CASSSTGIGNTIYF.

This chain links TRBV9 with TRBJ1-1; 9 positions match TRBD1. The CDR3 runs to 16 residues. Germline assignment: CDR1 SGDLS and CDR2 YYNGEE. J was trimmed by 4 bases and V by 6 bases; bases with no gene match: 13. CDR3 loop: CASNVHDRGSLTEAFF. The CDR3, as DNA: TGTGCCAGCAACGTCCACGACAGGGGGTCCCTCACTGAAGCTTTCTTT.

This clone has just one count. V usage is TRBV6-1 and J usage is TRBJ2-7, with TRBD1 matching 12 bases. Germline CDR1 is MNHNS and CDR2 is SASEGT. V was clipped by 5 bases and J by 6 bases; unmatched bases: 5. This CDR3 has 14 amino acids. In DNA form, the CDR3 reads TGTGCCAGCAGTTCCGGGACAGGGGGCACCGAGCAGTACTTC. Protein: CASSSGTGGTEQYF.

The chain has TRBV5-1 and TRBJ1-3; D is possibly TRBD1 (5 bases). Germline V CDR1 and CDR2: SGHRS, YFSETQ. This CDR3 is built from 16 residues. V was pared by 0 bases and J by 2 bases, with 12 bases between. CDR3: CASSLVDGRAGNTIYF. The DNA for the CDR3 is TGCGCCAGCAGCTTGGTCGATGGCAGGGCTGGAAACACCATATATTTT.

The gene calls are TRBV5-4 and TRBJ2-5, with 10 bases fitting TRBD2. Germline CDR1 reads SGHNT; CDR2 reads YYREEE (reference sequence). The J segment lost 4 bases and the V segment lost 4 bases, leaving 10 bases of the junction unmatched. This CDR3 is built from 16 residues. The chain's CDR3 is CASSDSGGRTLETQYF. CDR3 bases: TGTGCCAGCAGCGATAGCGGGGGGCGTACCTTAGAGACCCAGTACTTC.

This clone showed up just once. The genes are TRBV6-1 and TRBJ1-5; 9 nucleotides agree with TRBD1. Germline CDR1 reads MNHNS; CDR2 reads SASEGT. The CDR3 loop spans 13 amino acids. The V gene end was trimmed by 6 bases and the J gene end by 7 bases; junction bases not matched to a gene: 4. The CDR3 region is CASRKDRGQPQHF. As DNA, the CDR3 is TGTGCCAGCAGGAAGGACAGGGGACAGCCCCAGCATTTT.

This chain uses TRBV5-1 with TRBJ2-7; maybe TRBD2 (6 bases). Germline V gives CDR1 SGHRS, CDR2 YFSETQ. With 4 bases removed from V and 1 base from J, the gap between germline ends came to 18 bases. The CDR3 covers 16 residues. The CDR3, as DNA: TGCGCCAGCAGCCCAAAGCGGGCGGCCCCTTCCTACGAGCAGTACTTC. Translated: CASSPKRAAPSYEQYF. The whole variable domain, filled in from reference TRBV5-1 and TRBJ2-7, reads KAGVTQTPRYLIKTRGQQVTLSCSPISGHRSVSWYQQTPGQGLQFLFEYFSETQRNKGNFPGRFSGRQFSNSRSEMNVSTLELGDSALYLCASSPKRAAPSYEQYFGPGTRLTVT.

Remarks on this clone: The germline gene is not matched at one end of the junction; a read error may be the cause. Other DNA sequences of this sample code for an identical CDR3. The rearrangement uses TRBV9 and TRBJ1-1, with D maybe TRBD1 (5 bases). The CDR3 totals 18 residues. CDR1 and CDR2 from the germline V gene are SGDLS and YYNGEE. CDR3 coding DNA: TGTGCCAGCAGCGTAGACCCGGGGGGTCGGTCGGGGAACACTGAGGCTTTCTTT. It codes for CASSVDPGGRSGNTEAFF.

The genes are TRBV5-4 and TRBJ2-1; D is undetermined. This CDR3 spans 12 amino acids. Germline V gene sequence: CDR1 SGHNT, CDR2 YYREEE (reference sequence). Between the trimmed V and J ends, which lost 5 bases and 6 bases, there was a span of 9 bases. CDR3 in amino acids: CASRERGNEQFF. CDR3 sequence (DNA): TGTGCCAGCAGAGAGAGAGGCAATGAGCAGTTCTTC.

V and J are TRBV20-1 and TRBJ1-1, with TRBD1 as a possible D gene (6 bases). The CDR3 has 11 residues. Germline assignment: CDR1 DFQATT and CDR2 SNEGSKA (reference sequence). With 6 bases removed from V and 3 bases from J, the gap between germline ends came to 8 bases. CDR3 DNA: TGCAGTGCCCCAGGGGACACTGAAGCTTTCTTT. Translated, it gives CSAPGDTEAFF.

The chain couples TRBV28 to TRBJ1-2; D is undetermined. The V end was cut by 7 bases, the J end by 1 base, with 10 bases between. This CDR3 spans 13 amino acids. Germline CDR1 MDHEN, CDR2 SYDVKM. The DNA of the CDR3 is TGTGCCAGCACCACGGGAAGTAACTATGGCTACACCTTC. Translating gives CASTTGSNYGYTF.

The rearrangement joins TRBV7-9 to TRBJ1-1; 7 bases are a match to TRBD1. The J segment lost 0 bases and the V segment lost 6 bases, leaving 4 bases of the junction unmatched. The CDR3 contains 14 residues. CDR1 SEHNR and CDR2 FQNEAQ come from the germline V gene (reference sequence). The CDR3 nucleotides read TGTGCCAGCAGACCCACAGGGGTGAACACTGAAGCTTTCTTT. Amino acids: CASRPTGVNTEAFF.

This chain uses TRBV29-1 with TRBJ1-1, with D perhaps TRBD1 (5 bases). Germline assignment: CDR1 SQVTM and CDR2 ANQGSEA. The V end was cut by 6 bases, the J end by 3 bases, with 11 bases between. This CDR3 is built from 12 residues. The chain's CDR3 is CSVRGLYTEAFF. Here the CDR3 DNA reads TGCAGCGTAAGGGGTTTATACACTGAAGCTTTCTTT.

This chain uses TRBV9 with TRBJ1-6; no definite D call. This CDR3 region has 14 residues. The V gene lost 0 bases and the J gene lost 7 bases, with 8 bases spanning the gap. CDR1 and CDR2 (germline): SGDLS, YYNGEE. CDR3 DNA: TGTGCCAGCAGCGTAGATGCCCTAAATTCACCCCTCCACTTT. It codes for CASSVDALNSPLHF.